This TCR beta chain is from a study of Graves' ophthalmopathy and Graves' hyperthyroidism. Whole-study context: Investigators collected peripheral blood at initial diagnosis, before any treatment was given. Findings and limits, study-wide: Between ophthalmopathy and stable hyperthyroidism, a 13-signature model drew a separation with 87.88% sensitivity and about 80% specificity.

RNA transcripts provided the template for amplifying TCR beta CDR3 regions. HTBI primers were used in a first-round RT-PCR, which preceded a second-round multiplex PCR. TCRdb redid the calling of the multiplex PCR reads with MiXCR, one entry per CDR3 protein. The sample contains roughly 350,000 distinct CDR3 sequences, roughly a sixth of which appear only once. Hyperthyroidism qualified as stable when ophthalmopathy did not develop within 18 months of follow-up. Clinical symptoms and serum thyroxine were used for diagnosis; TRAb, thyroid ultrasound and orbital computed tomography were also relied on. Germline V gene data show CDR1 as SGHRS and CDR2 as YFSETQ. V lost 3 bases to trimming and J lost 0 bases, with 9 bases between them. This CDR3 has 15 amino acids. This clonotype has a count of ten or more. Antigen: not known.

The gene calls are TRBV5-1 and TRBJ2-2; D might be TRBD2 (7 bases). Sequencing input: peripheral blood. This receptor was taken from an adult woman with stable Graves' hyperthyroidism. The CDR3: CASSWGGTNTGELFF. The DNA for the CDR3 is TGCGCCAGCAGCTGGGGGGGCACGAACACCGGGGAGCTGTTTTTT.